This T cell receptor (beta chain) was retrieved from a study of T cell repertoires in cytomegalovirus infection. Study-level background: CMV epitopes that were recently identified and HLA-C-restricted were used alongside well-studied HLA-B-restricted ones. A matching HLA type, together with CMV infection, was signaled by public TCR beta signatures. Study-wide results and limits: Adding up the frequency of public TCR beta families identified people who carried CMV plus the relevant HLA. Within the response measured ex vivo, HLA-C-restricted CMV-specific TCR beta clonotypes were dominant.

TCRdb reprocessed the reads with MiXCR, giving one entry per CDR3 protein. The sample has about 360,000 distinct CDR3 sequences; about 34% are singletons. V was pared by 5 bases and J by 1 base, with 11 bases between. CDR1 and CDR2 (germline): DFQATT, SNEGSKA (reference sequence). The CDR3 covers 13 residues. As for this clonotype: Its antigen is unknown.

The source is a human donor in good health (CMV status not recorded). Some clones in this sample may be carry-over from other donors' samples. This specimen was cultured PBMCs, taken from culture after CMV antigen stimulation. This chain connects TRBV20-1 to TRBJ1-1; D perhaps matches TRBD1 (6 bases). CDR3 coding DNA: TGCAGTGCTTGGTGGACAGAGAACACTGAAGCTTTCTTT. Protein: CSAWWTENTEAFF.